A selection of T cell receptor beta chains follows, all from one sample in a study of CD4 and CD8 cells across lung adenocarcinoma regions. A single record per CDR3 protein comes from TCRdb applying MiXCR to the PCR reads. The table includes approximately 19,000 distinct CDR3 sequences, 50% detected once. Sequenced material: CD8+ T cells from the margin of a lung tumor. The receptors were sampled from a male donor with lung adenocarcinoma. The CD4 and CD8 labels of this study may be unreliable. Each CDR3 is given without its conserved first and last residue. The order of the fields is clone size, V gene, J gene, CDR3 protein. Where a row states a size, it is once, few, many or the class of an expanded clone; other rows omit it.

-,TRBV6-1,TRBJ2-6,AGRGGGGGGGANVLT
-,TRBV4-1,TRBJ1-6,ASSQRTKMGGDSPLH
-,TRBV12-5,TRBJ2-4,ASGGREGGPQY
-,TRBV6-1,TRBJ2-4,ARGGGQGVRLGGKTLS
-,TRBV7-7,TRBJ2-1,ASSSDRGGEQF
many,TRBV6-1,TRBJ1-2,ASSAQGGEYGYT
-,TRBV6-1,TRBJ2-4,ASSEAGLWVRDTQY
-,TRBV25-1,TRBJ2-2,ASSAGTNTGELF
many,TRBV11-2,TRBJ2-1,ASSLEGHGYNEQF
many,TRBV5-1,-,ASSLLGVYEQY
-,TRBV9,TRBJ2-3,ASSVGRAGVDTQY
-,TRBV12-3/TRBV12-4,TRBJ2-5,ASSSLGGSGPQETQY
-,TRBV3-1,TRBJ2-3,ASSQGPVTTSTDTQY
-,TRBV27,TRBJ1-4,ASRLAGGNEKLF
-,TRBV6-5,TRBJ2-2,ASSLPWTGATGELF
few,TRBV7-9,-,ASSFGTNAYEQY
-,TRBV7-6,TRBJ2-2,ASQGVHTGELF
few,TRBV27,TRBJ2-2,ASSTRDRVSGELF